The T cell receptor (beta chain) under discussion was sequenced for a study of blood T cell repertoires in COVID-19. The CDR3 covers 15 residues. The J segment lost 6 bases and the V segment lost 6 bases, leaving 10 bases of the junction unmatched. Germline CDR1 is SEHNR and CDR2 is FQNEAQ (reference sequence). The cohort comprised adults aged roughly 18 to 100 years residing in about two dozen US areas. Participants were placed into cohorts based on the clinical history they reported. Participants in the exposed group had met a COVID-19 case in the 2 weeks before joining the study. As originally analysed: Estimated nucleated cell counts came from reference gene primer amplification. The protocol was immunoSEQ multiplex PCR, while the TCRdb copy is restricted to in-frame clones and leaves out a portion. The V and J calls and clone size were taken over from that table, and D and trimming were inferred from the DNA. The data show some 300,000 clones, 90% seen once.

The receptor's source is a woman in her twenties or thirties who had been exposed to COVID-19. V gene TRBV7-9 combines with J gene TRBJ2-2, with 7 bases lining up with TRBD2. The sample was PBMCs or T cells enriched from blood (not recorded which). The CDR3 coding sequence is TGTGCCAGCAGTTCGACTAGCTACTCACCCGGGGAGCTGTTTTTT. It translates to CASSSTSYSPGELFF.